The clone carrying this TCR beta chain occurred once. Its specificity is unknown. J lost 3 bases, V lost 4 bases, and 9 bases had no gene match. CDR1 SGHRS and CDR2 YFSETQ come from the germline V gene. This CDR3 has 15 amino acids. This entry belongs to a study of cytomegalovirus exposure and HLA in healthy donors. Study-wide results and limits: The authors later found most CMV-associated TCR beta chains appeared HLA-restricted.

PCR used 60 Vbeta primers and 13 Jbeta primers. Sequenced by immunoSEQ multiplex PCR; TCRdb stores in-frame clones only, minus some. This sample has some 150,000 clones, with around 79% found just once. The sequencing input was PBMCs. The chain combines TRBV5-1 with TRBJ2-7, with 8 bases fitting TRBD1. This TCR was sampled from a male donor in good health and CMV-seronegative. CDR3 coding DNA: TGCGCCAGCAGCCCCAGGGGGCAAGTTATCTACGAGCAGTACTTC. This codes for CASSPRGQVIYEQYF.